This T cell receptor beta chain was retrieved from a study of cytomegalovirus exposure and HLA in healthy donors (dated 2017 in TCRdb). For the study in its entirety: The 700 or so repertoires of the first cohort and the 110 or so validation repertoires were produced on the same platform, according to a later analysis. The aim of the study was to test whether cataloging public T cell receptors could identify signatures of past pathogen exposure. Along with the approximately 670-subject first cohort, a separate validation cohort of around 110 different subjects was used. To predict cytomegalovirus infection status, the study combined high-throughput TCR immunosequencing, statistical association of individual TCRs with disease status, and machine learning.

From the germline V gene, CDR1 is MGHRA and CDR2 is YSYEKL. Counted from cysteine to phenylalanine, this CDR3 has 14 amino acids. Solely the CDR3 DNA is kept, with 42 bases framed from the first base. At the junction V is shortened by 3 bases and J by 6 bases; bases outside the gene matches: 3. Donors formed part of the validation cohort, which comprised approximately 130 subjects and was distinct from the first cohort of under 850 subjects. Library method: the immunoSEQ multiplex PCR assay. The authors' pipeline ran thus. A statistical classification framework was built to diagnose cytomegalovirus status from the catalog of TCR beta chain sequences. As stored in TCRdb, this immuneACCESS dataset retains in-frame rearrangements with V and J assigned. A fraction of the clones does not appear; measured against another copy, unresolved V genes explain less than half of the discrepancy, and the remainder lacks a known reason. V, J and clone size reflect that table, while D and trimming were determined from the DNA. This sample lists approximately 270,000 clones; roughly nine tenths were detected once. The leading ten clones occupy around 11% of the sample.

Notes on this clone: No antigen is known for it. Base qualities are not recorded, but no much larger clone differs from it by a single base.

Results and caveats for the whole study, not just this receptor: Subsequent analysis determined that TCRs grouped into clusters in the first cohort also showed a tendency toward co-occurrence across the 120 validation repertoires, and about 94% of cluster scores exceeded 0. The classifier was reported to diagnose cytomegalovirus status with high specificity and sensitivity in both the original and validation cohorts. In vitro tests confirmed that a few of the cytomegalovirus-associated TCR beta chains recognize cytomegalovirus antigens. The study gave a list of about 150 TCR beta chains associated with cytomegalovirus. While some public TCRs were present in many individuals, most TCR sequences turned up only very rarely across donors. The authors suggested that the approach could potentially be extended to other disease states and immunological phenotypes. All 120 or so repertoires were used to score co-occurrence in the validation cohort in a later analysis, because that analysis had no HLA typing for the cohort.

This chain is built from TRBV4-1 and TRBJ2-2; 8 of the junction bases match TRBD1. This TCR was sampled from a man aged 18 to 29 in good health and CMV-seropositive. Sequencing input: PBMCs. The CDR3 reads as follows: CASSQTGVAGELFF. The bases are TGCGCCAGCAGCCAGACAGGGGTGGCCGGGGAGCTGTTTTTT.